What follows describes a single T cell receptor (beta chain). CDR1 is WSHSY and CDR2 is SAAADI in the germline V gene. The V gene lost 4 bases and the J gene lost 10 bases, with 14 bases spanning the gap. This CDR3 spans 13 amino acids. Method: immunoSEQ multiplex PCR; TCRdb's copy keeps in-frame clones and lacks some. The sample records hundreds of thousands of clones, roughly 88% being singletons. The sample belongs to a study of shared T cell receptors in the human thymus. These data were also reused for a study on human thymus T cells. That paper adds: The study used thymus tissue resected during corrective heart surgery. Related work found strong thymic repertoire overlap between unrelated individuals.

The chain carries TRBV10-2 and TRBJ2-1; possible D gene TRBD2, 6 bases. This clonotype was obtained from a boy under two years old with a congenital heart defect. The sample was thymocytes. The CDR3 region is CASSVTGTGEQFF. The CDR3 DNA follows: TGCGCCAGCAGTGTCACCGGGACTGGAGAGCAGTTCTTC.